The 20 T cell receptor beta chains below come from one sample, sequenced in a study of response to subunit inactivated influenza vaccine. TCRdb re-called the RT-PCR reads with MiXCR, one entry per CDR3 protein. The sample shows more than 500,000 distinct CDR3 sequences, approximately 10% of them seen only once. This sample also belongs to another study, concerning T cells expressing NK-cell markers. Per that paper: UMIs accompanied the 5'RACE template switching by which TCR beta cDNA was made.

The material sequenced was PBMCs from blood, taken on the day of vaccination. Receptors originate from a man aged 50 to 59 who received an inactivated influenza vaccine.

This clonotype showed up just a few times. The chain joins TRBV7-7 to TRBJ2-3, with D perhaps matching TRBD1 or TRBD2 (5 bases each). CDR3 length equals 16 residues. V was trimmed by 1 base and J by 6 bases, leaving 17 bases between them. CDR1 and CDR2 from the germline V gene are SSHAT and FNYEAQ (reference sequence). Here the CDR3 DNA reads TGTGCCAGCAGCTTAGGATCGATTAGGGGAGCGGATACGCAGTATTTT. Protein: CASSLGSIRGADTQYF.

The rearrangement links TRBV4-1 to TRBJ2-1; D unclear. V was trimmed by 8 bases and J by 9 bases, leaving 20 bases between them. This CDR3 contains 14 residues. Germline V gene data show CDR1 as MGHRA and CDR2 as YSYEKL. CDR3 nucleotides: TGCGCCAGCCAAGGTATGCGAGGACGGAGTGAGCAGTTCTTC. Its protein is CASQGMRGRSEQFF.

This clonotype came up a few times. The rearrangement uses TRBV5-5 and TRBJ2-3, with unresolved D. V lost 4 bases and J 10 bases, leaving 10 bases between the germline ends. CDR1 SGHKS and CDR2 YYEKEE come from the germline V gene (reference sequence). The CDR3 contains 11 residues. The DNA of the CDR3 is TGTGCCAGCAGCAGTAGGGATCCGCAGTATTTT. It is translated as CASSSRDPQYF.

The chain employs TRBV6-2 or TRBV6-3 and TRBJ2-3; D uncertain. Looked up from germline, CDR1 is MNHEY and CDR2 is SVGEGT. There are 14 residues in the CDR3. Trimming removed 5 bases at V and 1 base at J, with 10 bases between. CDR3 coding DNA: TGTGCCAGCAGTCACCGGTGGGGCACAGATACGCAGTATTTT. Protein: CASSHRWGTDTQYF.

This clonotype was observed many times. The chain recombines TRBV6-5 with TRBJ2-1, with a tentative D call TRBD1 (6 bases). The germline V gene has CDR1 MNHEY and CDR2 SVGAGI. Trimming took 6 bases from V and 9 from J, leaving 12 bases between them. The CDR3 is 12 amino acids. The CDR3 reads CASRTGSGEQFF. The CDR3, as DNA: TGTGCCAGCAGAACAGGGTCTGGTGAGCAGTTCTTC.

The V and J genes are TRBV19 and TRBJ2-3; a weak D match, TRBD1 (6 bases). The CDR3 has 16 amino acids. Germline V gene lookup returns CDR1 LNHDA and CDR2 SQIVND (reference sequence). Trimming stripped 5 bases from V and 2 bases from J, with 17 bases between. The CDR3 here is CASSARWDKLTDTQYF. CDR3 DNA: TGTGCCAGTAGTGCGCGATGGGACAAACTCACAGATACGCAGTATTTT.

A few counts support this clonotype. The chain joins TRBV4-3 to TRBJ2-5, with TRBD2 matching 8 bases. Germline V gives CDR1 LGHNA, CDR2 YSLEER. Trimming took 3 bases from V and 3 from J; bases not matched to a gene: 9. The CDR3 contains 16 residues. The CDR3 DNA sequence: TGCGCCAGCAGCCAGAACGGGAGGGCCGTTAAAGAGACCCAGTACTTC. Residues: CASSQNGRAVKETQYF.

The sample holds many counts of this clonotype. The genes are TRBV7-9 and TRBJ2-7, with 12 nucleotides matching TRBD1. CDR1 and CDR2 (germline): SEHNR, FQNEAQ (reference sequence). This CDR3 has 15 residues. Trimming cost V 1 base and J 6 bases; bases outside gene matches: 4. The CDR3 coding sequence is TGTGCCAGCAGCTTAGGTGGGACAGGGGGCCGCGAGCAGTACTTC. This encodes CASSLGGTGGREQYF.

The table lists this clonotype with a few counts. The chain links TRBV28 to TRBJ2-7; 14 bases fit TRBD2. This CDR3 is 20 amino acids long. V lost 2 bases and J lost 3; bases outside the gene matches: 15. Per the germline V gene, CDR1 is MDHEN and CDR2 is SYDVKM. The CDR3 protein is CASSLTNTGLAGGRIYEQYF. The CDR3 nucleotides read TGTGCCAGCAGTTTAACAAATACCGGACTAGCGGGAGGAAGAATCTACGAGCAGTACTTC.

At least ten counts were recorded for this clonotype. V and J are TRBV12-3 or TRBV12-4 and TRBJ2-5, with D maybe TRBD1 (5 bases). Trimming pared 6 bases from V and 5 bases from J, leaving 16 bases between. This CDR3 has 14 residues. CDR3 sequence: CASSRPGRVETQYF. The CDR3, as DNA: TGTGCCAGCAGCCGACCTGGCAGGGTTGAGACCCAGTACTTC.

This clonotype was counted a few times. V usage is TRBV11-2 and J usage is TRBJ2-3; 7 bases agree with TRBD2. From germline, CDR1 is SGHAT and CDR2 FQNNGV. Losses at the gene ends were 2 bases for V and 3 bases for J; bases not matched to a gene: 17. The length of the CDR3 is 19 residues. CDR3 bases: TGTGCCAGCAGCTTAACTACTAGCGCCCGCCCTCTTCGAACAGATACGCAGTATTTT. The encoded protein is CASSLTTSARPLRTDTQYF.

At least ten counts were recorded for this clonotype. V and J are TRBV12-3 or TRBV12-4 and TRBJ2-5; 8 nucleotides align to TRBD1. This CDR3 region has 13 residues. Unmatched junction bases numbered 3, after V lost 5 bases and J lost 4 bases. The CDR3 here is CASSPGGAETQYF. The CDR3 DNA is TGTGCCAGCAGTCCAGGGGGCGCAGAGACCCAGTACTTC.

This clonotype was detected only a few times. The chain has TRBV3-1 and TRBJ2-3; D possibly uses TRBD1 or TRBD2 (5 bases each). The CDR3 has 17 residues. The germline CDR1 and CDR2 sequences are LGHDT and YNNKEL (reference sequence). Trimming left V 0 bases short and J 3 bases short, with 16 bases between. CDR3 amino acids: CASSQDLLDRGTDTQYF. CDR3 DNA: TGTGCCAGCAGCCAAGATCTACTAGACAGAGGAACAGATACGCAGTATTTT.

The CDR3 nucleotides read TGTGCCAGCAGTCCCCCGGGACTAGCGAACTACGAGCAGTACTTC. Its protein is CASSPPGLANYEQYF. The J gene is TRBJ2-7, the V gene TRBV28; TRBD2 matches 10 bases. The CDR3 extends over 15 amino acids. Germline V lookup: CDR1 MDHEN, CDR2 SYDVKM. After removal of 5 bases from V and 3 bases from J, the junction contained 7 bases not matched to a gene.

The V gene is TRBV20-1, the J gene TRBJ2-7; 7 bases map to TRBD1. V lost 3 bases and J lost 3; bases outside the gene matches: 11. Germline V gives CDR1 DFQATT, CDR2 SNEGSKA (reference sequence). This CDR3 has 15 residues. The CDR3 DNA is TGCAGTGCTAGGTCCCCCACAGGGGCAATCTACGAGCAGTACTTC. Its protein is CSARSPTGAIYEQYF.

The gene calls are TRBV15 and TRBJ2-5; D ambiguous. The CDR3 is made up of 15 amino acids. Trimming removed 4 bases from V and 1 base from J, with 13 bases in between. Germline-derived CDR1 and CDR2 are LNHNV and YYDKDF (reference sequence). The chain's CDR3 is CATSNMGMGQETQYF. The CDR3 DNA reads as TGTGCCACCAGCAATATGGGGATGGGCCAAGAGACCCAGTACTTC.

The rearrangement links TRBV7-9 to TRBJ2-1; TRBD1 matches 7 bases. The CDR3 is made up of 16 amino acids. Germline V gives CDR1 SEHNR, CDR2 FQNEAQ (reference sequence). V lost 5 bases and J lost 0; bases outside the gene matches: 7. The CDR3 spells CASSTGVTSSYNEQFF. The CDR3 DNA reads as TGTGCCAGCAGCACAGGGGTTACTAGCTCCTACAATGAGCAGTTCTTC.

In this sample, this clonotype turned up many times. The chain employs TRBV28 and TRBJ2-4; TRBD1 matches 9 bases. The CDR3 contains 16 residues. From germline, CDR1 is MDHEN and CDR2 SYDVKM. J gave up 1 base and V 5 bases, and 6 bases lay outside the gene matches. The CDR3 here is CASSLRTGVAKNIQYF. The CDR3 bases are TGTGCCAGCAGTCTCCGGACAGGGGTGGCCAAAAACATTCAGTACTTC.

The J gene is TRBJ2-1, the V gene TRBV4-3; D is uncertain. Germline assignment: CDR1 LGHNA and CDR2 YSLEER. The CDR3 runs to 17 residues. The germline V and J ends were trimmed by 3 bases and 0 bases, with 15 bases remaining between them. The CDR3: CASSQAMVLGSYNEQFF. CDR3 bases: TGCGCCAGCAGCCAGGCCATGGTCTTGGGCTCCTACAATGAGCAGTTCTTC.

For this clonotype: One end of the junction fails to match germline, which may point to a read error. This chain joins TRBV7-8 and TRBJ2-3; D gene uncertain. The CDR3 is 11 residues long. CDR1 and CDR2 from the germline V gene are SGHVS and FQNEAQ. The CDR3 spells CASSSEDTKYF. DNA for the CDR3: TGTGCCAGCAGCTCCGAGGATACGAAGTATTTT.